The clone carrying this TCR beta chain is a singleton in its sample. TCRdb's copy holds only in-frame clones and misses some; the assay was immunoSEQ multiplex PCR. The data contain 170,000 or so clones, 85% to 95% of them singletons. Germline CDR1 reads SGHAT; CDR2 reads FQNNGV. V gave up 5 bases and J gave up 5 bases, with 19 bases separating them. The CDR3 covers 15 residues. The sample belongs to a study of control samples from healthy donors and cancer patients. The clonotype comes from a man aged 25 to 40 in good health. The chain uses TRBV11-2 and TRBJ2-7; TRBD1 is a possible D gene (5 bases). Material for sequencing was blood. The CDR3 protein is CASSRQGVTSDEQYF. The CDR3 DNA sequence: TGTGCCAGCAGCCGCCAGGGCGTGACGAGCGACGAGCAGTACTTC.